These 18 T cell receptor beta chains were sequenced from one sample in a study of T cell responses to AZD1222 COVID-19 vaccine. The assay was immunoSEQ multiplex PCR, and TCRdb's table has in-frame clones only and misses some. The table records some 180,000 clones, almost 95% of them present only once. Sequencing used peripheral blood, obtained on day 0 of AZD1222 vaccination. The receptors come from an adult in good health.

Points on this clone: Additional DNA sequences in this sample encode the identical CDR3. The chain has TRBV5-1 and TRBJ1-1; D gene unclear. V shed 0 bases and J shed 2 bases, with 8 bases lying between them. The length of the CDR3 is 14 residues. Germline assignment: CDR1 SGHRS and CDR2 YFSETQ. The CDR3 DNA reads TGCGCCAGCAGCTTGGGACGGGGTAACACTGAAGCTTTCTTT. Translated, it gives CASSLGRGNTEAFF.

CDR3 sequence reads: CASSQVSPGLVSYEQYF. Written as DNA, the CDR3 is TGCGCCAGCAGCCAAGTCAGCCCGGGACTAGTCTCCTACGAGCAGTACTTC. The genes are TRBV4-1 and TRBJ2-7; the match to TRBD2 covers 8 bases. Germline CDR1 is MGHRA and CDR2 is YSYEKL. The CDR3 totals 17 residues. With 1 base clipped from V and 0 bases from J, the junction kept 8 bases outside the gene matches.

This clone was seen just once. The DNA of the CDR3 is TGTGCCAGCAGCCAAGATCGGCATAATGAGCAGTTCTTC. This encodes CASSQDRHNEQFF. The chain is built from TRBV14 and TRBJ2-1, with D unclear. This CDR3 is 13 amino acids long. Per the germline V gene, CDR1 is SGHDN and CDR2 is FVKESK. Trimming removed 0 bases from V and 7 bases from J, with 7 bases in between.

The J gene is TRBJ2-3, the V gene TRBV6-2 or TRBV6-3; TRBD2 agrees at 8 bases. Germline loops: CDR1 MNHEY, CDR2 SVGEGT. There are 14 residues in the CDR3. With 4 bases clipped from V and 5 bases from J, the junction kept 5 bases outside the gene matches. The CDR3 nucleotides read TGTGCCAGCAGTTTTGGGACTAGTGGAGATACGCAGTATTTT. Amino acid sequence: CASSFGTSGDTQYF.

This clone was seen a single time. J is TRBJ1-1 and V is TRBV2; D unclear. CDR1 and CDR2 (germline): SNHLY, FYNNEI. Trimming took 8 bases from V and 0 from J, leaving 13 bases between them. The CDR3 runs to 14 residues. The CDR3, as DNA: TGTGCCAGCGCCCTCAGCAGGTTGAACACTGAAGCTTTCTTT. It translates to CASALSRLNTEAFF.

The chain recombines TRBV7-3 with TRBJ2-3; 11 bases are a match to TRBD2. V gave up 6 bases and J gave up 2 bases; unmatched junction bases: 4. The CDR3 covers 15 residues. Per the germline V gene, CDR1 is SGHTA and CDR2 is FQGTGA. Written as DNA, the CDR3 is TGTGCCAGCAGTCTTAGCGGGGGGGCCACAGATACGCAGTATTTT. This translates into CASSLSGGATDTQYF.

The chain is built from TRBV10-3 and TRBJ1-1; 9 bases map to TRBD1. Trimming removed 6 bases from V and 0 bases from J; junction bases left unmatched: 11. This CDR3 region has 17 residues. Germline V gene sequence: CDR1 ENHRY, CDR2 SYGVKD. The CDR3 spells CAISPGLGTGMNTEAFF. Written as DNA, the CDR3 is TGTGCCATCAGCCCCGGCCTGGGGACAGGGATGAACACTGAAGCTTTCTTT.

V usage is TRBV28 and J usage is TRBJ2-7; a weak D match, TRBD1 (6 bases). The germline CDR1 and CDR2 sequences are MDHEN and SYDVKM. V lost 4 bases to trimming and J lost 3 bases, with 19 bases between them. The CDR3 runs 16 residues. CDR3 protein: CASSSRGEGPIYEQYV. CDR3 coding DNA: TGTGCCAGCAGTTCCAGGGGCGAGGGTCCAATCTACGAGCAGTACGTC.

The chain carries TRBV19 and TRBJ1-1; no reliable D call. From germline, CDR1 is LNHDA and CDR2 SQIVND (reference sequence). The CDR3 is made up of 14 amino acids. The V end was cut by 1 base, the J end by 1 base, with 7 bases between. The chain's CDR3 is CASSIGRSNTEAFF. The DNA for the CDR3 is TGTGCCAGTAGTATAGGCAGATCGAACACTGAAGCTTTCTTT.

The chain couples TRBV10-3 to TRBJ2-2; 7 bases match TRBD1. Germline V gene data show CDR1 as ENHRY and CDR2 as SYGVKD. The CDR3 covers 15 residues. J gave up 0 bases and V 6 bases, and 4 bases lay outside the gene matches. The CDR3 region is CAIREDRTNTGELFF. The CDR3 nucleotides read TGTGCCATCAGGGAGGACAGGACGAACACCGGGGAGCTGTTTTTT.

As DNA, the CDR3 is TGTGCCAGCTCACCACCGGGACACCAGAACACTGAAGCTTTCTTT. It is translated as CASSPPGHQNTEAFF. The chain links TRBV18 to TRBJ1-1, with a possible D match to TRBD1 (6 bases). The CDR3 extends over 15 amino acids. V was pared by 0 bases and J by 1 base, with 9 bases between. The V gene's germline CDR1 is KGHSH and CDR2 LQKENI.

This sequence joins TRBV29-1 and TRBJ2-5, with D possibly being TRBD1 (5 bases). V shed 3 bases and J shed 3 bases, with 11 bases lying between them. CDR1 and CDR2 from the germline V gene are SQVTM and ANQGSEA. CDR3 length equals 13 residues. CDR3 sequence reads: CSVDTDTKETQYF. DNA for the CDR3: TGCAGCGTTGACACGGACACTAAAGAGACCCAGTACTTC.

The rearrangement joins TRBV4-1 to TRBJ2-3, with 9 bases that match TRBD1. The V gene end was trimmed by 0 bases and the J gene end by 1 base; junction bases not matched to a gene: 2. Germline V gene data show CDR1 as MGHRA and CDR2 as YSYEKL. The CDR3 runs 16 residues. The CDR3 DNA reads as TGCGCCAGCAGCCAAGACCGGGACAGGGGCACAGATACGCAGTATTTT. Translating it yields CASSQDRDRGTDTQYF.

This chain uses TRBV20-1 with TRBJ2-7, with D possibly TRBD1 on 5 matching bases. Germline CDR1 and CDR2: DFQATT and SNEGSKA (reference sequence). V was pared by 5 bases and J by 5 bases, with 10 bases between. This CDR3 is 11 amino acids long. The CDR3: CSAPQGHEQYV. In nucleotides, the CDR3 is TGCAGTGCTCCGCAGGGCCACGAGCAGTACGTC.

The V call is TRBV29-1, the J call TRBJ2-5, with D tentatively TRBD2 (7 bases). This CDR3 has 16 residues. Trimming removed 3 bases at V and 5 bases at J, with 22 bases between. Germline V gene lookup returns CDR1 SQVTM and CDR2 ANQGSEA. The CDR3 region is CSVDGREPGRGETQYF. DNA of the CDR3: TGCAGCGTTGACGGGCGGGAGCCTGGTAGGGGGGAGACCCAGTACTTC.

The CDR3 loop reads CASSLKGHFNQPQHF. The CDR3 nucleotides are TGTGCCAGCAGCCTCAAGGGACACTTCAATCAGCCCCAGCATTTT. The rearrangement links TRBV5-5 to TRBJ1-5; tentative D call: TRBD1 (6 bases). There are 15 residues in the CDR3. The V gene lost 4 bases and the J gene lost 3 bases, with 14 bases spanning the gap. The V gene's germline CDR1 is SGHKS and CDR2 YYEKEE (reference sequence).

This rearrangement joins TRBV5-4 to TRBJ1-2, with D hard to call. The CDR3 is 14 amino acids. With 1 base removed from V and 6 bases from J, the gap between germline ends came to 13 bases. CDR1 is SGHNT, CDR2 YYREEE, per germline (reference sequence). The CDR3 region has the DNA TGTGCCAGCAGCTTGATAAGGGAGTTGAATGGCTACACCTTC. Its protein product is CASSLIRELNGYTF.

The V gene is TRBV4-1, the J gene TRBJ2-2, with a possible D match to TRBD2 (7 bases). This CDR3 contains 16 residues. The germline V and J ends were trimmed by 4 bases and 6 bases, with 18 bases remaining between them. The germline V gene has CDR1 MGHRA and CDR2 YSYEKL. CDR3 residues: CASSPVTGGGSGELFF. For the CDR3, the DNA is TGCGCCAGCAGCCCCGTTACGGGGGGCGGGTCCGGGGAGCTGTTTTTT.